The next 6 T cell receptor beta chains were all read from a single sample in a study of T cell responses to AZD1222 COVID-19 vaccine. This table comes from immunoSEQ multiplex PCR, and its TCRdb copy is limited to in-frame clones, with some not included. This sample has roughly 55,000 clones, with more than 70% found just once. Sequenced here: peripheral blood, sampled on day 0 of AZD1222 vaccination. These receptors came from an adult in good health.

V is TRBV30 and J is TRBJ2-2, with a tentative D call TRBD2 (6 bases). The V end lost 5 bases, the J end lost 3 bases, and 16 bases lay between the germline ends. The CDR3 spans 15 residues. Looked up from germline, CDR1 is GTSNPN and CDR2 is SVGIG (reference sequence). The CDR3 DNA is TGTGCCTGGGGTACCGGGACTCTGTACACCGGGGAGCTGTTTTTT. Its translation is CAWGTGTLYTGELFF.

V is TRBV5-1 and J is TRBJ2-3; maybe TRBD2 (6 bases). The CDR3 length is 16 residues. V gave up 5 bases and J gave up 1 base, with 17 bases separating them. The germline V gene encodes CDR1 SGHRS and CDR2 YFSETQ. In nucleotides, the CDR3 is TGCGCCAGCAGACCCCGCCCGGGGGTGGGCACAGATACGCAGTATTTT. Translated, it gives CASRPRPGVGTDTQYF.

The gene calls are TRBV11-2 and TRBJ2-7; either TRBD1 or TRBD2 may fit D (5 bases each). The V gene lost 0 bases and the J gene lost 12 bases, with 15 bases spanning the gap. Germline V CDR1 and CDR2: SGHAT, FQNNGV. The CDR3 loop spans 13 amino acids. The CDR3 bases are TGTGCCAGCAGCTTAGAGGTGGGACCTCCGGGGTACTTC. It yields the protein CASSLEVGPPGYF.

The chain links TRBV12-5 to TRBJ2-2; no definite D call. The CDR3 loop spans 13 amino acids. V lost 3 bases and J 4 bases, leaving 6 bases between the germline ends. Germline CDR1 is LGHNT and CDR2 is FRNRAP. CDR3 sequence (DNA): TGTGCTAGTGGTTTCGGCGGCACCGGGGAGCTGTTTTTT. Its protein is CASGFGGTGELFF.

The chain employs TRBV2 and TRBJ2-2; TRBD2 matches 16 bases. CDR3 length: 16 amino acids. CDR1 is SNHLY, CDR2 FYNNEI, per germline. J gave up 6 bases and V 6 bases, and 4 bases lay outside the gene matches. CDR3 in amino acids: CASRSGLAGGPGELFF. The CDR3 DNA follows: TGTGCCAGCAGATCGGGACTAGCGGGAGGGCCCGGGGAGCTGTTTTTT.

In DNA, the CDR3 is TGTGCCAGCAGCCACCCTAGCGGGTTTTACAATGAGCAGTTCTTC. This codes for CASSHPSGFYNEQFF. The chain employs TRBV3-1 (or the pseudogene TRBV3-2) and TRBJ2-1; 8 bases align to TRBD2. V was clipped by 3 bases and J by 4 bases; unmatched bases: 5. The CDR3 consists of 15 residues. Looked up from germline, CDR1 is LGHDT and CDR2 is YNNKEL (reference sequence).